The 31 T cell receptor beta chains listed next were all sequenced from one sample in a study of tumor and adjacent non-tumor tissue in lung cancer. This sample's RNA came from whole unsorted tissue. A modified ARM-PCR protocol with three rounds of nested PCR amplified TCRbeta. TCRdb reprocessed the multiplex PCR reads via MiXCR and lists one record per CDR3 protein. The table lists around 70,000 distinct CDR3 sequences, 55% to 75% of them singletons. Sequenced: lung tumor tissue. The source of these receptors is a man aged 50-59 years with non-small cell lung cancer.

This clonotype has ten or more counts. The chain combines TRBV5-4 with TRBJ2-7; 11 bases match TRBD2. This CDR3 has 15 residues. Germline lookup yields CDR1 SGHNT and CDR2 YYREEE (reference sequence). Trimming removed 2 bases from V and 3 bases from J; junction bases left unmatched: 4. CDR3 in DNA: TGTGCCAGCAGCTTACCCGGGACTAGCGGCTACGAGCAGTACTTC. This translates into CASSLPGTSGYEQYF.

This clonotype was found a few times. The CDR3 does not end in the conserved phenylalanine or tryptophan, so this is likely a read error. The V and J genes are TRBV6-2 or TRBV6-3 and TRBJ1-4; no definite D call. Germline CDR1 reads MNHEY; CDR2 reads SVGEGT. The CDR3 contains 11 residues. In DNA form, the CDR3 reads TGTACCAGCTCCTCGGTCGAAAAACTGTTTTAT. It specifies CTSSSVEKLFY.

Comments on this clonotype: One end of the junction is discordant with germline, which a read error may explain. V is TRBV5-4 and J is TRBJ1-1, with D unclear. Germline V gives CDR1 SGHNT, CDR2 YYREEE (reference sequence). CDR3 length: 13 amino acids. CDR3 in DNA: TGTGCCAGCAGCACGGACCAGAACACGGAAGCTTTCTTT. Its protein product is CASSTDQNTEAFF.

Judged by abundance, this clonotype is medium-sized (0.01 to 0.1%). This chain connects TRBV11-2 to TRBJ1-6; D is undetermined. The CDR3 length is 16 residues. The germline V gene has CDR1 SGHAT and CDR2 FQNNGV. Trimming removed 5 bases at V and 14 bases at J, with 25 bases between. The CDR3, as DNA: TGTGCCAGCAGCCCTAGGGCCGGTTCTGAAAATTTGGCCCTCCACTTT. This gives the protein CASSPRAGSENLALHF.

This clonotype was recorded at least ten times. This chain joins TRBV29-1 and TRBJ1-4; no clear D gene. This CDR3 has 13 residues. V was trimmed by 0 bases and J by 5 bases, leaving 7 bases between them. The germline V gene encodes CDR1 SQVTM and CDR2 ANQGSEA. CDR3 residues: CSVEDGLNEKLFF. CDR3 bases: TGCAGCGTTGAAGATGGCTTGAATGAAAAACTGTTTTTT.

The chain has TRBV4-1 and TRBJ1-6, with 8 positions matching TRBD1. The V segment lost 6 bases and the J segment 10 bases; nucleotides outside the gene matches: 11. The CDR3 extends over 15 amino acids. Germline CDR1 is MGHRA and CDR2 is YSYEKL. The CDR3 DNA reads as TGCGCCAGCAGTCAGGGGGCCACCTACTACTCACCCCTCCACTTT. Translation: CASSQGATYYSPLHF.

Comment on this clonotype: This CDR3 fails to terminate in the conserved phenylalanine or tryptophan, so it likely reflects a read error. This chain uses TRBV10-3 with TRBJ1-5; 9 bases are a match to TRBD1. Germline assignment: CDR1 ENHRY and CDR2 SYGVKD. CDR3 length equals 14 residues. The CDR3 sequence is CVISRTGDNQPQHY. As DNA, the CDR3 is TGTGTCATCAGCCGGACAGGGGACAATCAGCCCCAGCATTAT.

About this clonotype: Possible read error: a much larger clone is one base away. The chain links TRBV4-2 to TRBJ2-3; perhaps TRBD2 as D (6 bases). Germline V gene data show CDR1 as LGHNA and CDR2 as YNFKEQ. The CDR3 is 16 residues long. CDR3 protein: CVSSQDGAGNTDTQYF. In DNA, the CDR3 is TGTGTCAGCAGCCAAGATGGGGCGGGAAACACAGATACGCAGTATTTT.

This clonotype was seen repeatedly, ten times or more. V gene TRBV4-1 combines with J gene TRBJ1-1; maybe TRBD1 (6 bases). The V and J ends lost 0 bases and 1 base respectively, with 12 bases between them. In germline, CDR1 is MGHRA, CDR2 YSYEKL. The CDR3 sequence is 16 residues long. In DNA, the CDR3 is TGCGCCAGCAGCCAAGATCTAACAGGGAAGAACACTGAAGCTTTCTTT. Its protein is CASSQDLTGKNTEAFF.

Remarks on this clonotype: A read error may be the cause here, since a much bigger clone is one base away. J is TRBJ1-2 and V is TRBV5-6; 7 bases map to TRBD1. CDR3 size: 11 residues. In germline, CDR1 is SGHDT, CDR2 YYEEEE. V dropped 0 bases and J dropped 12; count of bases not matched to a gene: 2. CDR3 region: CASSLDRGNTF. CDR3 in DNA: TGTGCCAGCAGCTTGGACAGGGGCAACACCTTC.

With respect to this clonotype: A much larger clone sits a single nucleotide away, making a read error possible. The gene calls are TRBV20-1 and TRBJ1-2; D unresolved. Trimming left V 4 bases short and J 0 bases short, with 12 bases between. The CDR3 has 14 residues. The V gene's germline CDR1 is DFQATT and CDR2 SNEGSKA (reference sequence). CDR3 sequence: CSATVTGANYGYTF. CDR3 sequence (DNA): TGCAGTGCTACAGTAACGGGAGCTAACTATGGCTACACCTTC.

CDR3 protein: CTGSLGQGSNEQYF. The CDR3 DNA sequence: TGTACCGGTAGCTTAGGGCAGGGTTCCAACGAGCAGTACTTC. This chain links TRBV7-9 with TRBJ2-7, with a tentative D call TRBD1 (5 bases). The V gene's germline CDR1 is SEHNR and CDR2 FQNEAQ (reference sequence). This CDR3 is built from 14 residues.

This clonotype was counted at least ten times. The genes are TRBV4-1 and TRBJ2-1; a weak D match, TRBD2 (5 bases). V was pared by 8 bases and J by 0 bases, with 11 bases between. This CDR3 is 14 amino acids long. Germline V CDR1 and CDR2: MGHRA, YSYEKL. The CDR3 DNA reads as TGCGCCAGCCTGGACTTAAGCTCCTACAATGAGCAGTTCTTC. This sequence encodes CASLDLSSYNEQFF.

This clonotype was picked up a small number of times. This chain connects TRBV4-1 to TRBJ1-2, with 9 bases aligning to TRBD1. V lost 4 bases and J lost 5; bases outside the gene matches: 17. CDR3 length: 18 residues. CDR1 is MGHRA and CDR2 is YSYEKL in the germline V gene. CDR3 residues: CASSLLVRRQGEEYGYTF. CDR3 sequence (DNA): TGCGCCAGCAGCCTTTTGGTAAGGAGACAGGGGGAAGAATATGGCTACACCTTC.

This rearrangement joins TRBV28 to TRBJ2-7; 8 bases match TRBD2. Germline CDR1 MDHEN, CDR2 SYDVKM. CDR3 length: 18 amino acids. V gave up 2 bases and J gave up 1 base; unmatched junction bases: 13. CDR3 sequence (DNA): TGTGCCAGCAGTTTACAAGCACAGGGACTAGTGAGGTCCTACGAGCAGTACTTC. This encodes CASSLQAQGLVRSYEQYF.

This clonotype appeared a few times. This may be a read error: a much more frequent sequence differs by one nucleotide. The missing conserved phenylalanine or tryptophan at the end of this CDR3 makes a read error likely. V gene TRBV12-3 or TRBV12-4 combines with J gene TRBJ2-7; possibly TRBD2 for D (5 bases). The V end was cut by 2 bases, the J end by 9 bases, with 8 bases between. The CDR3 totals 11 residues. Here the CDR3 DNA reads TGTGCCAGCAGTTTAATCGGGGTGCAGTACCTC. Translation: CASSLIGVQYL.

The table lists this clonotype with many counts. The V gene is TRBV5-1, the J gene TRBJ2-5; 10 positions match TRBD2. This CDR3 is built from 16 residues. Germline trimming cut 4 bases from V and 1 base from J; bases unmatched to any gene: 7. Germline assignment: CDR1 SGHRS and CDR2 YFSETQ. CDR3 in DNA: TGCGCCAGCAGCCGTCAGACTAGCGGGCCCCAAGAGACCCAGTACTTC. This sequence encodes CASSRQTSGPQETQYF. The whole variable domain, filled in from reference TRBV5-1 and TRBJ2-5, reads KAGVTQTPRYLIKTRGQQVTLSCSPISGHRSVSWYQQTPGQGLQFLFEYFSETQRNKGNFPGRFSGRQFSNSRSEMNVSTLELGDSALYLCASSRQTSGPQETQYFGPGTRLLVL.

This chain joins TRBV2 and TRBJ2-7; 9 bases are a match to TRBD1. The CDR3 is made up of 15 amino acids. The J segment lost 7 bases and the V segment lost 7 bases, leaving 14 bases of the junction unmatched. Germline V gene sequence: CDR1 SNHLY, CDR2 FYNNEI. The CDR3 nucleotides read TGTGCCAGCAACGAGACCGGGACAGGGCGTAGGGAGCAGTACTTC. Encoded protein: CASNETGTGRREQYF.

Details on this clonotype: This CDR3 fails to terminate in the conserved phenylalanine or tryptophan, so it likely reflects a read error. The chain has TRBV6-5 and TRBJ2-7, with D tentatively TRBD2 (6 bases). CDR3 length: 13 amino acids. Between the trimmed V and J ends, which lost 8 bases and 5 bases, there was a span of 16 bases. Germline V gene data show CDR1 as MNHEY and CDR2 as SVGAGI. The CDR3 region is CASSRRDGHEQYL. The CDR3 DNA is TGTGCCAGCTCCCGGCGGGATGGCCACGAGCAGTACTTA.

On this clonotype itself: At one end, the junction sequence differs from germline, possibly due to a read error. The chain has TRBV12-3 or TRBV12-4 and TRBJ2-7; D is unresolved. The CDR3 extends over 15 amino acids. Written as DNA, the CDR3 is TGTACCAGCAGATCTAACATCAATACCCTCTACGAGCGGTACTTC. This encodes CTSRSNINTLYERYF.

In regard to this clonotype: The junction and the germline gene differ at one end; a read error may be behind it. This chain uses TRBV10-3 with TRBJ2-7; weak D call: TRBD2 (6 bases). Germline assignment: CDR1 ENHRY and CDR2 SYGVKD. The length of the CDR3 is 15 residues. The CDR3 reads CAISEGSSGTYEHHF. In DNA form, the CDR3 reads TGTGCCATCAGTGAAGGGAGTAGCGGAACCTACGAGCATCACTTC.

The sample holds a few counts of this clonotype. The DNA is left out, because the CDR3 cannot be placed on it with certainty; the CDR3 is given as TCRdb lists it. CDR3 protein: CASILDRSGNTIYF. The J gene is TRBJ1-3, the V gene TRBV6-1. From its first to its last residue, the CDR3 has 14 amino acids. Per the germline V gene, CDR1 is MNHNS and CDR2 is SASEGT.

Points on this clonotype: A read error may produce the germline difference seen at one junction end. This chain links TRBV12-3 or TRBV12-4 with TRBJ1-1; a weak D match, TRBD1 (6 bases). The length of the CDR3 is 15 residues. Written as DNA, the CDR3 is TGTGCCAGCAGTTGCCGACAGGAGATGAACACTGAGGCTTTCTTT. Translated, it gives CASSCRQEMNTEAFF.

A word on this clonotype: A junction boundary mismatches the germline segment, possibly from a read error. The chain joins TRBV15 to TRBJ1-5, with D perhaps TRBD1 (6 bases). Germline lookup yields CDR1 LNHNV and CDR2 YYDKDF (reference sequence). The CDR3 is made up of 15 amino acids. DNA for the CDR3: TGTGCCAGCAGCAGAGAGGGGGGGCCCCATCAGCCCCAGCATTTT. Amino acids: CASSREGGPHQPQHF.

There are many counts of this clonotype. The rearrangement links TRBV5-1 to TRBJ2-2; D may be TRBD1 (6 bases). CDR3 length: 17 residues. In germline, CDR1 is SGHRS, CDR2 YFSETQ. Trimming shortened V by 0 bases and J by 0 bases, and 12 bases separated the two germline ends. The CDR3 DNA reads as TGCGCCAGCAGCTTGGGGCACAGGGACCCGAACACCGGGGAGCTGTTTTTT. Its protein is CASSLGHRDPNTGELFF.

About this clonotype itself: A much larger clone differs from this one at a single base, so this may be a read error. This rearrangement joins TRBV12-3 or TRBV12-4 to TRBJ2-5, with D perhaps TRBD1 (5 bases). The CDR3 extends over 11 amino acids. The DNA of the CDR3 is TGTGCCAGCAGCCAGACAGAGACCCGGTACTTC. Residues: CASSQTETRYF.

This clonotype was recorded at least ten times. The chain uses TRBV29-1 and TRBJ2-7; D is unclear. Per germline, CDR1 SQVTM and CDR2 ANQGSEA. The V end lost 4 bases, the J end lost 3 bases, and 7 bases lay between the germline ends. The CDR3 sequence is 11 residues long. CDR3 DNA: TGCAGCGTTGTCACTCTCTACGAGCAGTACTTC. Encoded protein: CSVVTLYEQYF.

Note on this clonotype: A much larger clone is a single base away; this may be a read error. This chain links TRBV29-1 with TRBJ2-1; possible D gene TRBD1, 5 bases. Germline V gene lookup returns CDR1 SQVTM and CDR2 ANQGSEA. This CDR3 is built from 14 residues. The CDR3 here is CSIDPSAGMNEQFF. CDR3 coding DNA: TGCAGCATTGATCCTTCTGCAGGGATGAATGAGCAGTTCTTC.

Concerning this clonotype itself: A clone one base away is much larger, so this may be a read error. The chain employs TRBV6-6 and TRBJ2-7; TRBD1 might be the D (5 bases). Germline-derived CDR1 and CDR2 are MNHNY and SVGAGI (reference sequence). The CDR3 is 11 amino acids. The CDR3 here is CTSAGQYEQYF. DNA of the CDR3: TGTACCAGCGCAGGGCAGTACGAGCAGTACTTC.

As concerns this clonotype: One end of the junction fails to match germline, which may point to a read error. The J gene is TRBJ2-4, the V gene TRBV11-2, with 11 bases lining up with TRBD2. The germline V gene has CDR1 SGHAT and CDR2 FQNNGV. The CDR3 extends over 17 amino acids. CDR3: CASTASSGGLAKIIQYF. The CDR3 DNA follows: TGCGCCAGCACCGCCTCTAGCGGGGGGCTAGCCAAAATCATTCAGTACTTC.

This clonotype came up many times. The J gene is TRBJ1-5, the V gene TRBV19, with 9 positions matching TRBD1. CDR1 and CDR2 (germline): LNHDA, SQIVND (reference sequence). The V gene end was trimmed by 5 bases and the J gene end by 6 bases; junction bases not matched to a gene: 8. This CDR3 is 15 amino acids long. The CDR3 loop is CASSLDRGGGQPQHF. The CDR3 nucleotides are TGTGCCAGTAGTTTGGACAGGGGAGGGGGTCAGCCCCAGCATTTT.